This TCR beta chain emerged from a study of CD4 T cells in relation to SARS-CoV-2 and coronaviruses. Study details: TCR beta CDR3s were sequenced after roughly nine-day antigen culture of PBMCs.

Notes on this clone: Antigen unknown.

Before the COVID-19 pandemic, during about 2011-2019, CD4+ T cells were taken from unexposed donors. After ten to eleven days of culture, CD4+ T cells were isolated. Unexposed-donor CD4+ T cells were probed with SARS-CoV-2 S/N and four cold-coronavirus spikes, cells permitting. The data were produced by immunoSEQ multiplex PCR, yet TCRdb's version contains in-frame clones alone and is incomplete. The sample has under 15,000 clones; 69% are singletons. Trimming cost V 0 bases and J 6 bases, with 13 bases left between them. This CDR3 region has 14 residues. The germline V gene has CDR1 SGHRS and CDR2 YFSETQ.

This sequence joins TRBV5-1 and TRBJ2-7, with D possibly TRBD2 on 6 matching bases. The TCR sequence derives from a human donor in good health. Sequenced material: CD4+ T cells from PBMCs, cultured in vitro. CDR3 loop: CASSLGTRGGEQYF. CDR3 nucleotide sequence: TGCGCCAGCAGCTTGGGCACCCGGGGAGGCGAGCAGTACTTC.